The 18 T cell receptor beta chains given below trace back to one sample, sequenced in a study of shared clonotypes between healthy human individuals. Assay: immunoSEQ multiplex PCR; the TCRdb copy retains only in-frame clones and omits some. The table includes a few million clones, more than 90% detected once. Sequencing was performed on naive CD4+ T cells sorted from blood. Regarding subset: CD45RA+ positively selected. All receptors derive from a young man in good health.

In the case of this clone: Other DNA sequences in the same sample also yield this CDR3. The chain combines TRBV19 with TRBJ2-5; the D is unclear. The V and J ends lost 1 base and 3 bases respectively, with 9 bases between them. CDR3 size: 14 residues. CDR1 LNHDA and CDR2 SQIVND come from the germline V gene (reference sequence). The CDR3 DNA follows: TGTGCCAGTAGTATAGCGGCAGGCAAAGAGACCCAGTACTTC. Translated, it gives CASSIAAGKETQYF.

This chain links TRBV9 with TRBJ2-1, with TRBD1 matching 12 bases. J was trimmed by 5 bases and V by 2 bases; bases with no gene match: 2. This CDR3 is 15 amino acids long. Germline V gives CDR1 SGDLS, CDR2 YYNGEE. The CDR3 region is CASSVGTGGHNEQFF. The CDR3 DNA follows: TGTGCCAGCAGCGTCGGGACAGGGGGCCACAATGAGCAGTTCTTC.

Points on this clone: A read error may produce the germline difference seen at one junction end. V and J are TRBV2 and TRBJ2-5, with 8 bases aligning to TRBD1. Germline assignment: CDR1 SNHLY and CDR2 FYNNEI. The CDR3 consists of 12 residues. The DNA of the CDR3 is TGTGCCAGCAGTGAAGGTCGGGGGACAGGAGACTTC. This gives the protein CASSEGRGTGDF.

V and J are TRBV7-2 and TRBJ2-2; D not certain. V was shortened by 4 bases and J by 6 bases, with 24 bases between the two germline ends. The CDR3 has 18 residues. CDR1 is SGHTA and CDR2 is FQGNSA in the germline V gene. CDR3 nucleotide sequence: TGTGCCAGCAGCTCCCTTCTCCAAACGACATCATGGGCCGGGGAGCTGTTTTTT. It yields the protein CASSSLLQTTSWAGELFF.

V usage is TRBV5-1 and J usage is TRBJ2-7; no reliable D call. Trimming shortened V by 0 bases and J by 3 bases, and 10 bases separated the two germline ends. The CDR3 length is 14 residues. The germline CDR1 and CDR2 sequences are SGHRS and YFSETQ. For the CDR3, the DNA is TGCGCCAGCAGCTTGGCGCCGGATTTCTACGAGCAGTACTTC. Translated, it gives CASSLAPDFYEQYF.

The chain has TRBV11-3 and TRBJ2-5; D may be TRBD2 (6 bases). CDR1 is SGHNT and CDR2 is YENEEA in the germline V gene. CDR3 size: 14 residues. The V and J ends lost 3 bases and 5 bases respectively, with 13 bases between them. This CDR3 reads CASSLGVAEETQYF. DNA of the CDR3: TGTGCCAGCAGCTTGGGGGTAGCGGAGGAGACCCAGTACTTC.

V and J are TRBV7-6 and TRBJ2-3, with D tentatively TRBD1 or TRBD2 (5 bases each). Looked up from germline, CDR1 is SGHVS and CDR2 is FNYEAQ. The CDR3 has 15 amino acids. Trimming stripped 3 bases from V and 0 bases from J, with 10 bases between. The CDR3 is CASSFGGASTDTQYF. For the CDR3, the DNA is TGTGCCAGCAGCTTTGGGGGAGCTAGCACAGATACGCAGTATTTT.

This sequence joins TRBV2 and TRBJ1-2, with D possibly being TRBD1 (6 bases). Trimming removed 6 bases from V and 5 bases from J, with 16 bases in between. Germline V gives CDR1 SNHLY, CDR2 FYNNEI. The CDR3 length is 14 residues. CDR3 sequence: CASRITGPGYGYTF. CDR3 sequence (DNA): TGTGCCAGCAGAATTACAGGGCCGGGGTATGGCTACACCTTC.

The rearrangement uses TRBV28 and TRBJ2-2; D remains ambiguous. The ends were cut back, 3 bases at V and 3 bases at J, with 8 bases in the middle. CDR1 MDHEN and CDR2 SYDVKM come from the germline V gene. This CDR3 spans 14 amino acids. CDR3: CASSLGRHTGELFF. The CDR3 bases are TGTGCCAGCAGTTTGGGCAGGCACACCGGGGAGCTGTTTTTT.

J is TRBJ1-4 and V is TRBV7-9; no definite D call. This CDR3 is built from 15 residues. V lost 1 base and J lost 6, with 12 bases in between. CDR1 is SEHNR, CDR2 FQNEAQ, per germline (reference sequence). The CDR3 bases are TGTGCCAGCAGCTTAGGCCAGGCGACACATGAAAAACTGTTTTTT. It codes for CASSLGQATHEKLFF.

The chain combines TRBV18 with TRBJ1-2; D is undetermined. Germline V CDR1 and CDR2: KGHSH, LQKENI. Between the trimmed V and J ends, which lost 3 bases and 4 bases, there was a span of 12 bases. The CDR3 sequence is 14 residues long. The CDR3 coding sequence is TGTGCCAGCTCACCTGGGCCGGAAGGCTATGGCTACACCTTC. This encodes CASSPGPEGYGYTF. The whole variable domain, remainder taken from reference TRBV18 and TRBJ1-2, is NAGVMQNPRHLVRRRGQEARLRCSPMKGHSHVYWYRQLPEEGLKFMVYLQKENIIDESGMPKERFSAEFPKEGPSILRIQQVVRGDSAAYFCASSPGPEGYGYTFGSGTRLTVV.

The chain carries TRBV28 and TRBJ2-7; D not certain. The CDR3 length is 12 residues. Germline V gene sequence: CDR1 MDHEN, CDR2 SYDVKM. V dropped 7 bases and J dropped 7 bases, with 14 bases sitting between them. CDR3 DNA: TGTGCCAGCACCAGCCCGGGCGGAGAGCAGTACTTC. Translating it yields CASTSPGGEQYF.

V and J are TRBV29-1 and TRBJ1-2; tentatively, D is TRBD1 (5 bases). The CDR3 is 12 residues long. V lost 7 bases, J lost 2 bases, and 11 bases lay in between. Germline V gene data show CDR1 as SQVTM and CDR2 as ANQGSEA. This CDR3 reads CSGGDGNYGYTF. DNA of the CDR3: TGCAGCGGAGGGGATGGAAACTATGGCTACACCTTC.

This chain uses TRBV19 with TRBJ2-7; the D gene could be TRBD1 or TRBD2 (5 bases each). CDR3 length: 12 residues. V lost 4 bases, J lost 2 bases, and 6 bases lay in between. CDR1 and CDR2 from the germline V gene are LNHDA and SQIVND (reference sequence). The CDR3 spells CASSRGPYEQYF. The CDR3 coding sequence is TGTGCCAGTAGTAGGGGACCCTACGAGCAGTACTTC.

The chain joins TRBV4-3 to TRBJ2-3, with 10 bases fitting TRBD2. The CDR3 loop spans 16 amino acids. V lost 0 bases, J lost 5 bases, and 5 bases stayed unmatched. CDR1 LGHNA and CDR2 YSLEER come from the germline V gene. The CDR3 region is CASSQEASGSRDTQYF. The CDR3 region has the DNA TGCGCCAGCAGCCAAGAAGCTAGCGGGAGTAGAGATACGCAGTATTTT.

V and J are TRBV30 and TRBJ2-7, with D unclear. Per the germline V gene, CDR1 is GTSNPN and CDR2 is SVGIG (reference sequence). This CDR3 has 12 amino acids. The germline V and J ends were trimmed by 3 bases and 5 bases, with 11 bases remaining between them. This CDR3 reads CAWSPPWNEQYF. CDR3 nucleotides: TGTGCCTGGAGCCCTCCCTGGAACGAGCAGTACTTC.

This chain joins TRBV5-1 and TRBJ2-2, with D perhaps TRBD1 (6 bases). Trimming stripped 7 bases from V and 4 bases from J, with 14 bases between. The V gene's germline CDR1 is SGHRS and CDR2 YFSETQ. The length of the CDR3 is 14 residues. The CDR3, as DNA: TGCGCCAGCGGCAACGGACAGATCACCGGGGAGCTGTTTTTT. Amino acid sequence: CASGNGQITGELFF.

Comments on this clone: One junction end disagrees with the germline gene, perhaps due to a read error. V is TRBV6-6 and J is TRBJ2-7, with 12 bases identical to TRBD1. This CDR3 region has 13 residues. From germline, CDR1 is MNHNY and CDR2 SVGAGI (reference sequence). Here the CDR3 reads CAGRDRGLSEQYF. The DNA for the CDR3 is TGTGCCGGCAGGGACAGGGGGCTCTCCGAGCAGTACTTC.